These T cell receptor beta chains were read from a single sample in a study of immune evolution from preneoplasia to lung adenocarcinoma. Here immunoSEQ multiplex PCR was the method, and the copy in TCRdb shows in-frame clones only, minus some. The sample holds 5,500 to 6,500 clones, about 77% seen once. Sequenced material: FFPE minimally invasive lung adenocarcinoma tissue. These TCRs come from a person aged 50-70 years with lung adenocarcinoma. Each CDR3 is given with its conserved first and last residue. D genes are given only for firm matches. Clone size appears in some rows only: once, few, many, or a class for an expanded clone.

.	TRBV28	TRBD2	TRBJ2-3	CASSPPAGLTDTQYF	TGTGCCAGCAGTCCCCCAGCGGGACTCACAGATACGCAGTATTTT
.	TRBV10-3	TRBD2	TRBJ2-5	CAISPGTSGFEETQYF	TGTGCCATCAGCCCCGGGACTAGCGGGTTTGAAGAGACCCAGTACTTC
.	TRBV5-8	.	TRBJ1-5	CASSLVGGPQHF	TGTGCCAGCAGCTTGGTTGGTGGGCCCCAGCATTTT
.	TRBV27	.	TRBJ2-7	CASRERRELPYEQYF	TGTGCCAGCAGGGAGCGCCGGGAGCTACCCTACGAGCAGTACTTC
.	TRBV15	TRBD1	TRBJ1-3	CATSRDTGGGNTIYF	TGTGCCACCAGCAGAGATACAGGGGGTGGAAACACCATATATTTT
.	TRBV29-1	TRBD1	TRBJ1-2	CSVESVRQGIFGYTF	TGCAGCGTTGAATCGGTTCGACAGGGGATATTTGGCTACACCTTC
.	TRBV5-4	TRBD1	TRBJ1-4	CASSWDRGGEKLFF	TGTGCCAGCAGCTGGGACAGGGGGGGTGAAAAACTGTTTTTT
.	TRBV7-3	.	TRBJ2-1	CASSLKVGLDNEQFF	TGTGCCAGCAGCTTAAAGGTGGGACTCGACAATGAGCAGTTCTTC
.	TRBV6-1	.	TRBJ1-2	CASRDYGQTYGYTF	TGTGCCAGCAGAGACTATGGACAGACCTATGGCTACACCTTC
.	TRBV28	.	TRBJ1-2	CASSLFSDYGYTF	TGTGCCAGCAGTTTGTTTTCAGACTATGGCTACACCTTC
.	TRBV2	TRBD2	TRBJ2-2	CASIRTRGNTGELFF	TGTGCCAGCATCCGGACTAGGGGAAACACCGGGGAGCTGTTTTTT
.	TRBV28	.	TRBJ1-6	CASSPSGNKHSPLHF	TGTGCCAGCAGCCCCTCAGGGAATAAACATTCACCCCTCCACTTT
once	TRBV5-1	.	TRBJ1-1	CASSPWQGNTEAFF	TGCGCCAGCAGCCCTTGGCAGGGGAACACTGAAGCTTTCTTT
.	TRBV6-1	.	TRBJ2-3	CASTPVPLTDTQYF	TGTGCCAGCACTCCGGTTCCCCTCACAGATACGCAGTATTTT
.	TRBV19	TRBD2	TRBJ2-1	CASSIGRAGTSFWYNEQFF	TGTGCCAGTAGTATAGGCAGAGCGGGGACCTCTTTCTGGTACAATGAGCAGTTCTTC
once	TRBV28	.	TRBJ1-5	CASSFDIFNQPQHF	TGTGCCAGCAGTTTTGACATATTCAATCAGCCCCAGCATTTT
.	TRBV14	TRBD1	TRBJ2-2	CASSQAGQGASLDTGELFF	TGTGCCAGCAGCCAAGCAGGACAGGGGGCGAGTTTGGACACCGGGGAGCTGTTTTTT
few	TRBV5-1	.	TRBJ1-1	CASSLDPGLETEAFF	TGCGCCAGCAGCTTGGATCCGGGGTTGGAAACTGAAGCTTTCTTT
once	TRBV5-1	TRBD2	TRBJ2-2	CASAGVAGVLSTGELFF	TGCGCCAGCGCGGGAGTAGCGGGAGTACTTAGCACCGGGGAGCTGTTTTTT
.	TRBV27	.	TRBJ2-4	CASSFQNENIQYF	TGTGCCAGCAGTTTCCAAAACGAAAACATTCAGTACTTC
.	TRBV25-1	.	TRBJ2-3	CASSDASSFTDTQYF	TGTGCCAGCAGTGACGCTTCGAGTTTCACAGATACGCAGTATTTT
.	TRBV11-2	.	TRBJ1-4	CASSLARNNEKLFF	TGTGCCAGCAGCTTAGCGAGAAATAATGAAAAACTGTTTTTT
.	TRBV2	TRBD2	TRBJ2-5	CASSARAGVSGETQYF	TGTGCCAGCAGTGCTCGGGCGGGGGTATCCGGAGAGACCCAGTACTTC
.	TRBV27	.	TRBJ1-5	CASSILSNQPQHF	TGTGCCAGCAGTATCCTTAGCAATCAGCCCCAGCATTTT
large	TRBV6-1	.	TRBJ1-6	CASSVGQYNSPLHF	TGTGCCAGCAGTGTAGGACAGTATAATTCACCCCTCCACTTT
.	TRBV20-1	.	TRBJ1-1	CSARGKSFF	TGCAGTGCTAGAGGTAAATCTTTCTTT
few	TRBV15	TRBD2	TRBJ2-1	CATSTDEGTSRDEQFF	TGTGCCACCAGCACAGATGAGGGGACTAGCCGTGATGAGCAGTTCTTC
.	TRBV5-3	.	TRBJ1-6	CASSLEQNSPLHF	TGTGCCAGCAGCTTGGAACAGAATTCACCCCTCCACTTT
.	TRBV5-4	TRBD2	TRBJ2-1	CASSLGSGRRENEQFF	TGTGCCAGCAGCTTGGGTAGCGGGAGAAGGGAAAATGAGCAGTTCTTC
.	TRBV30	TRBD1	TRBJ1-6	CAWSKRDRLSNSPLHF	TGTGCCTGGAGTAAACGGGACAGATTATCTAATTCACCCCTCCACTTT
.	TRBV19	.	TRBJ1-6	CASSDSLNSPLHF	TGTGCCAGCTCCGACAGTCTTAATTCACCCCTCCACTTT
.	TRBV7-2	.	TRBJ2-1	CASSLLDNEQFF	TGTGCCAGCAGCTTACTAGACAATGAGCAGTTCTTC
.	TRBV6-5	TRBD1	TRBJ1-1	CASSYTTGEDTEAFF	TGTGCCAGCAGTTACACGACAGGGGAGGACACTGAAGCTTTCTTT
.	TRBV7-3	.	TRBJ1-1	CASSYGAEAFF	TGTGCCAGCAGCTATGGGGCTGAAGCTTTCTTT
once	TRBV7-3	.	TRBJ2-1	CASSLDRSSYNEQFF	TGTGCCAGCAGCCTCGACAGAAGCTCCTACAATGAGCAGTTCTTC
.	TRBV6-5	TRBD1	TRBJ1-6	CASSSRTGTHNSPLHF	TGTGCCAGCAGTTCCAGGACAGGGACCCATAATTCACCCCTCCACTTT
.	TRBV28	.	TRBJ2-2	CASRERTGELFF	TGTGCCAGCAGGGAGAGAACCGGGGAGCTGTTTTTT
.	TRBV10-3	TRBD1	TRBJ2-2	CAISESGQGDTGELFF	TGTGCCATCAGTGAGTCGGGACAGGGGGACACCGGGGAGCTGTTTTTT
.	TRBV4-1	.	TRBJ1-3	CASSQDGGQYPAGTIYF	TGCGCCAGCAGCCAAGACGGGGGCCAGTACCCAGCGGGCACCATATATTTT
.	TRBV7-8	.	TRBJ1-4	CASSLAGGTARW	TGTGCCAGCAGCTTAGCGGGGGGGACGGCTCGATGG
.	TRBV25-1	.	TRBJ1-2	CASSAQGGGYTF	TGTGCCAGCAGTGCCCAGGGCGGGGGCTACACCTTC
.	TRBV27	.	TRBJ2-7	CASSLFSSYEQYF	TGTGCCAGCAGTTTATTTTCCTCCTACGAGCAGTACTTC
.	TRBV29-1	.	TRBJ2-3	CSVEVAPDTQYF	TGCAGCGTTGAAGTCGCGCCAGATACGCAGTATTTT
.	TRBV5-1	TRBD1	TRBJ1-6	CASSSAQGANSPLHF	TGCGCCAGCAGCTCGGCACAGGGGGCTAATTCACCCCTCCACTTT
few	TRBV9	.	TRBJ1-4	CASSVLGGDNEKLFF	TGTGCCAGCAGCGTTTTAGGGGGGGATAATGAAAAACTGTTTTTT
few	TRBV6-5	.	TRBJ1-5	CASRDSAGNQPQHF	TGTGCCAGCAGGGACTCCGCGGGCAATCAGCCCCAGCATTTT
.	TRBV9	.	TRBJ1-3	CASSAVGNTIYF	TGTGCCAGCAGCGCCGTAGGGAACACCATATATTTT
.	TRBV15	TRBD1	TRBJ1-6	CATSSVRTGKLSPLHF	TGTGCCACCAGTTCTGTGCGGACAGGGAAGTTGTCACCCCTCCACTTT
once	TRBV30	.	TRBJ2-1	CARRGGGPQFF	TGTGCCCGCCGTGGGGGGGGGCCGCAGTTCTTC
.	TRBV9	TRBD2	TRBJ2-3	CASSVLAGTDTQYF	TGTGCCAGCAGCGTCCTAGCGGGAACAGATACGCAGTATTTT
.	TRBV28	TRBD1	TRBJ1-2	CASRSGQNYGYTF	TGTGCCAGCAGGTCGGGACAGAACTATGGCTACACCTTC
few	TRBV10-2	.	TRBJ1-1	CASKTVPDTEAFF	TGCGCCAGCAAGACAGTCCCGGATACTGAAGCTTTCTTT
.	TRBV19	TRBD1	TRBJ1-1	CASSISSGGSTEAFF	TGTGCCAGTAGTATATCTTCAGGGGGGAGTACTGAAGCTTTCTTT